The clone carrying this T cell receptor beta chain has more than one count but fewer than ten. Its specificity is not known. The source of the sample is a study of tumor-infiltrating lymphocytes in primary liver carcinoma. Study-wide background: All patients had surgically resected primary liver carcinoma. Staging placed the tumors at T1-T3 N0M0, and they measured about 4 to 11 cm across. In every tissue type, samples returned a similar yield of roughly 3.65 to 8 million productive TCRbeta reads.

V was clipped by 8 bases and J by 5 bases; unmatched bases: 15. Germline CDR1 SEHNR, CDR2 FQNEAQ (reference sequence). The CDR3 is 16 residues long. They got blood RNA out of unsorted whole blood and also pulled out germline DNA. The authors made TCR beta cDNA from around 500 ng total RNA with a constant-region primer. For TCR beta, libraries were produced by three nested multiplex PCR rounds using slightly modified ARM-PCR. Primers for the first two PCR rounds were TRBV1-TRBV30 forward primers and a C-beta reverse primer (approximately 9 cycles per round). TCRdb passed the multiplex PCR reads through MiXCR, listing each CDR3 protein once. The data contain almost 200,000 distinct CDR3 sequences, 65% of them seen just once; the ten biggest clones take up approximately 7%. Notes on the study in general: Tumor top-250-clone fractions significantly exceeded those of blood (p = 0.039).

Sequenced material: peripheral blood. The chain couples TRBV7-9 to TRBJ2-3; 8 nucleotides align to TRBD1. This TCR was recovered from a woman aged 60-70 years with primary liver carcinoma and hepatitis B virus infection. CDR3 loop: CASSFWGLTGGDTQYF. CDR3 coding DNA: TGTGCCAGCTCCTTCTGGGGACTTACAGGGGGAGATACGCAGTATTTT.